The subject of this entry is one TCR beta chain. As yet, its antigen is unknown. This table comes from immunoSEQ multiplex PCR, and its TCRdb copy is limited to in-frame clones, with some not included. This sample has 20,000 or so clones; just over 85% occur once, and the top ten carry about an eighth. The data derive from a study of OX40 agonist ivuxolimab in advanced cancers. Notes on the study in general: CD8+ T cells averaged more expanded clones than CD4+. The antigen specificity of the peripheral T cells (those that were expanded) was not determined. Blood T cells, both CD4+ and CD8+, expanded clonally by week 6 at 0.1 to 3.0 mg/kg.

Germline V gene sequence: CDR1 SGHAT, CDR2 FQNNGV. The CDR3 runs to 13 residues. V lost 4 bases and J lost 5, with 12 bases in between. The receptor was derived from an adult with an advanced solid tumor such as melanoma, head and neck, liver or kidney cancer. Sequenced here: CD4+ or CD8+ T cells sorted from blood, sampled in a trial of the OX40 agonist ivuxolimab. The chain is built from TRBV11-2 and TRBJ2-7; maybe TRBD1 (6 bases). CDR3 bases: TGTGCCAGCAGCTCGCGGACAGTCGACGAGCAGTACTTC. Translating gives CASSSRTVDEQYF. The variable domain in full, completed from reference TRBV11-2 and TRBJ2-7, reads EAGVAQSPRYKIIEKRQSVAFWCNPISGHATLYWYQQILGQGPKLLIQFQNNGVVDDSQLPKDRFSAERLKGVDSTLKIQPAKLEDSAVYLCASSSRTVDEQYFGPGTRLTVT.